This entry is about one T cell receptor beta chain. Its matching antigen is unknown. The sample is drawn from a study of shared clonotypes between healthy human individuals. Points from the study as a whole: Tissue TCR repertoires likely differ from these blood-only repertoires.

TCRdb keeps only in-frame clones here, not all; method: immunoSEQ multiplex PCR. This table holds a few million clones, 80% to 95% found once. Germline-derived CDR1 and CDR2 are KGHSH and LQKENI. The CDR3 totals 14 residues. Between the trimmed V and J ends, which lost 3 bases and 6 bases, there was a span of 13 bases. Sequencing was done on a sample of naive CD4+ T cells from PBMCs. Subset of the sample: CD45RA+ positively selected. The TCR comes from a man aged 18 to 29 in good health. Some clones in this sample may be carry-over from other donors' samples. The V gene is TRBV18, the J gene TRBJ2-3, with D possibly matching TRBD2 (6 bases). For the CDR3, the DNA is TGTGCCAGCTCACCCCCGGGAGTACCGGATACGCAGTATTTT. Amino acid sequence: CASSPPGVPDTQYF.